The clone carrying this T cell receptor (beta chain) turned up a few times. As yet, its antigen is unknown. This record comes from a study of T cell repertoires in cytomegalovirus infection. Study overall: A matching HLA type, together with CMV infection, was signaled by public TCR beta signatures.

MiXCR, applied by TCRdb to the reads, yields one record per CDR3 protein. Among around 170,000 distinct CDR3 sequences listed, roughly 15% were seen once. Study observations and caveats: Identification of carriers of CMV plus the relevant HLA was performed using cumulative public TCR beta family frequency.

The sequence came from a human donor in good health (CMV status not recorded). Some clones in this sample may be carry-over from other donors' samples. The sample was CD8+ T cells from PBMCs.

The CDR3 DNA reads TGTGCCAGCAGTCCCCCAGGACTCAGCCCGGTCGGCTCCTACAATGAGCAGTTCTTC. Protein product: CASSPPGLSPVGSYNEQFF. The chain employs TRBV27 and TRBJ2-1; D might be TRBD2 (5 bases). V was pared by 5 bases and J by 0 bases, with 23 bases between. The CDR3 loop spans 19 amino acids. CDR1 is MNHEY and CDR2 is SMNVEV in the germline V gene (reference sequence).